This passage covers 19 T cell receptor beta chains from one sample sequenced in a study of cytomegalovirus exposure and HLA in healthy donors. PCR primers comprised 60 Vbeta and 13 Jbeta primers. TCRdb keeps only in-frame clones here, not all; method: immunoSEQ multiplex PCR. The sample holds approximately 44,000 clones, about 60% seen once. Sequencing input: PBMCs. The receptors were gathered from a human donor in good health.

This clone was found a few times. V gene TRBV6-1 combines with J gene TRBJ2-4; D remains ambiguous. The CDR3 loop spans 14 amino acids. Germline CDR1 and CDR2: MNHNS and SASEGT. Trimming pared 2 bases from V and 0 bases from J, leaving 5 bases between. This CDR3 reads CASSEHLAKNIQYF. The CDR3 coding sequence is TGTGCCAGCAGTGAACACTTAGCCAAAAACATTCAGTACTTC.

The J gene is TRBJ1-2, the V gene TRBV6-1; 7 positions match TRBD1. Germline V gives CDR1 MNHNS, CDR2 SASEGT. V lost 4 bases, J lost 8 bases, and 16 bases stayed unmatched. The CDR3 has 16 residues. The CDR3 sequence: CASSGWDSVAIEGYTF. The DNA of the CDR3 is TGTGCCAGCAGTGGTTGGGACAGTGTGGCAATAGAGGGCTACACCTTC.

A few counts support this clone. This chain joins TRBV27 and TRBJ1-1; D call uncertain. The CDR3 loop spans 12 amino acids. The germline V gene has CDR1 MNHEY and CDR2 SMNVEV (reference sequence). Deletions cut 5 bases from V and 7 bases from J, with 11 bases between. The CDR3 sequence: CASSRGGREAFF. CDR3 bases: TGTGCCAGCAGTCGAGGAGGCCGTGAAGCTTTCTTT.

The V and J genes are TRBV29-1 and TRBJ1-4; D gene unclear. The germline V gene has CDR1 SQVTM and CDR2 ANQGSEA. This CDR3 comprises 13 residues. Trimming stripped 7 bases from V and 4 bases from J, with 13 bases between. CDR3 loop: CSALRGINEKLFF. CDR3 in DNA: TGCAGCGCCCTCCGCGGGATTAATGAAAAACTGTTTTTT.

The chain recombines TRBV14 with TRBJ2-5; 10 bases fit TRBD1. Trimming at V came to 4 bases and at J to 4 bases, leaving 6 bases not matched to a gene. The CDR3 spans 15 residues. CDR1 and CDR2 from the germline V gene are SGHDN and FVKESK. The CDR3 is CASSRDRGFRETQYF. In DNA, the CDR3 is TGTGCCAGCAGCCGGGACAGGGGTTTCAGAGAGACCCAGTACTTC.

The V gene is TRBV2, the J gene TRBJ1-5; no definite D call. CDR1 is SNHLY and CDR2 is FYNNEI in the germline V gene. The CDR3 runs 13 residues. The V end was cut by 8 bases, the J end by 6 bases, with 14 bases between. The CDR3 loop is CASGWEGRQPQHF. CDR3 coding DNA: TGTGCCAGCGGGTGGGAGGGTCGTCAGCCCCAGCATTTT.

The rearrangement joins TRBV6-6 to TRBJ1-2; the match to TRBD1 covers 7 bases. The V and J ends lost 8 bases and 7 bases, in that order; junction bases with no gene match: 19. Germline V CDR1 and CDR2: MNHNY, SVGAGI (reference sequence). The CDR3 sequence is 16 residues long. The CDR3 is CASLPRGGRRPSGYTF. The CDR3 nucleotides read TGTGCCAGCCTACCGAGAGGGGGCCGGCGACCTAGTGGCTACACCTTC.

The V and J genes are TRBV10-1 and TRBJ1-3, with 8 bases matching TRBD1. Germline V gene lookup returns CDR1 WNHNN and CDR2 SYGVQD (reference sequence). The CDR3 totals 15 residues. The V gene end was trimmed by 5 bases and the J gene end by 4 bases; junction bases not matched to a gene: 7. This CDR3 is CASSPDRARGNTIYF. CDR3 DNA: TGCGCCAGCAGTCCGGACAGGGCAAGAGGAAACACCATATATTTT.

This sequence joins TRBV4-1 and TRBJ2-5, with D perhaps matching TRBD1 (5 bases). The CDR3 length is 14 residues. Germline assignment: CDR1 MGHRA and CDR2 YSYEKL. V lost 5 bases, J lost 1 base, and 11 bases lay in between. The CDR3 loop reads CASSSRTFQETQYF. As DNA, the CDR3 is TGCGCCAGCAGCTCCCGGACATTCCAAGAGACCCAGTACTTC.

The chain is built from TRBV7-8 and TRBJ1-2, with D perhaps matching TRBD1 (5 bases). Trimming removed 7 bases from V and 7 bases from J, with 16 bases in between. Germline V gene lookup returns CDR1 SGHVS and CDR2 FQNEAQ. This CDR3 region has 13 residues. In DNA, the CDR3 is TGTGCCAGCACCCCCGGGGCGGGGACTGGCTACACCTTC. Protein: CASTPGAGTGYTF.

The chain uses TRBV5-1 and TRBJ1-1; a weak D match, TRBD1 (6 bases). This CDR3 contains 14 residues. The ends were cut back, 4 bases at V and 4 bases at J, with 14 bases in the middle. Germline CDR1 SGHRS, CDR2 YFSETQ. The CDR3 loop is CASSAPGVGTEAFF. As DNA, the CDR3 is TGCGCCAGCAGCGCCCCAGGGGTGGGCACTGAAGCTTTCTTT.

The table lists this clone with a few counts. V usage is TRBV2 and J usage is TRBJ2-3; 7 bases are a match to TRBD2. Looked up from germline, CDR1 is SNHLY and CDR2 is FYNNEI. The CDR3 contains 11 residues. The V and J ends lost 3 bases and 10 bases, in that order; junction bases with no gene match: 1. CDR3 sequence: CASSEGGAQYF. In DNA form, the CDR3 reads TGTGCCAGCAGTGAGGGAGGGGCGCAGTATTTT.

This clone has only a few counts. The chain links TRBV7-9 to TRBJ1-2, with TRBD1 identical over 9 bases. The CDR3 consists of 15 residues. CDR1 is SEHNR and CDR2 is FQNEAQ in the germline V gene (reference sequence). J lost 5 bases, V lost 9 bases, and 13 bases had no gene match. Here the CDR3 DNA reads TGTGCCAGTCGGGGGGACAGGGTACCGTCTTATGGCTACACCTTC. Protein sequence: CASRGDRVPSYGYTF.

The chain links TRBV4-2 to TRBJ1-4; a weak D match, TRBD1 (5 bases). V was shortened by 4 bases and J by 3 bases, with 12 bases between the two germline ends. Germline CDR1 and CDR2: LGHNA and YNFKEQ. The CDR3 consists of 15 residues. The CDR3 is CASSPDSRANEKLFF. The CDR3 bases are TGTGCCAGCAGCCCCGACAGTCGGGCTAATGAAAAACTGTTTTTT.

This clone was found once. The V call is TRBV19, the J call TRBJ2-3; D may be TRBD2 (6 bases). Trimming took off 8 bases at V and 5 bases at J, with 17 bases between the two ends. Germline CDR1 and CDR2: LNHDA and SQIVND (reference sequence). CDR3 length: 14 amino acids. The chain's CDR3 is CASAGLPLGDTQYF. The CDR3 DNA follows: TGTGCCAGTGCGGGACTCCCCTTGGGAGATACGCAGTATTTT.

The CDR3 DNA sequence: TGTGCCAGCAGCCCGGGAGGATCCATCACTAATGAAAAACTGTTTTTT. It codes for CASSPGGSITNEKLFF. The chain is built from TRBV5-4 and TRBJ1-4, with D uncertain. The germline gives CDR1 SGHNT, CDR2 YYREEE (reference sequence). This CDR3 is built from 16 residues. Between the trimmed V and J ends, which lost 4 bases and 2 bases, there was a span of 15 bases.

The sample holds a few counts of this clone. This chain uses TRBV5-1 with TRBJ2-7; 11 bases match TRBD1. The V gene's germline CDR1 is SGHRS and CDR2 YFSETQ. The CDR3 is 14 amino acids. J was trimmed by 1 base and V by 5 bases; bases with no gene match: 2. This chain's CDR3 is CASRGQGASYEQYF. CDR3 in DNA: TGCGCCAGCAGAGGACAGGGGGCTTCCTACGAGCAGTACTTC.

This rearrangement joins TRBV7-9 to TRBJ1-5, with unresolved D. Germline CDR1 and CDR2: SEHNR and FQNEAQ (reference sequence). This CDR3 has 13 residues. V was cut by 5 bases and J by 4 bases, with 9 bases left in between. This CDR3 is CASSRTGNQPQHF. The CDR3 coding sequence is TGTGCCAGCAGCCGGACTGGGAATCAGCCCCAGCATTTT.

The chain employs TRBV2 and TRBJ2-5; the match to TRBD2 covers 10 bases. The CDR3 consists of 14 residues. Germline V gene sequence: CDR1 SNHLY, CDR2 FYNNEI. The V and J ends lost 11 bases and 1 base, in that order; junction bases with no gene match: 7. The CDR3 is CAGNSGGSQETQYF. The DNA for the CDR3 is TGTGCCGGCAATAGCGGGGGGTCCCAAGAGACCCAGTACTTC.